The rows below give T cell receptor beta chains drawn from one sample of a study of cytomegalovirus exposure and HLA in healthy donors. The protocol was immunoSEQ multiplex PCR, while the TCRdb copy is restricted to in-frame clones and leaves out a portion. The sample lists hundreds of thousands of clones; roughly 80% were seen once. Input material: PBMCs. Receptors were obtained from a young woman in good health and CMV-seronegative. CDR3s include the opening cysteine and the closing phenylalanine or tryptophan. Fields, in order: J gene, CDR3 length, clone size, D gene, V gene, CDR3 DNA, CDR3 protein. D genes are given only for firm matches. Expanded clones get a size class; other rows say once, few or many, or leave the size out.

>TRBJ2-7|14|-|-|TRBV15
TGTGCCACCAGCTCCCGAGGGGGGCCCTACGAGCAGTACTTC
CATSSRGGPYEQYF
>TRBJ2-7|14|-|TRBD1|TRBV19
TGTGCCAGTAGTCGACGGGGGACAGGGGGCGAGCAGTACTTC
CASSRRGTGGEQYF
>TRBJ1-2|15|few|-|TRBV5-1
TGCGCCAGCAGCTTGGACCGGGGCGGGGGCTATGGCTACACCTTC
CASSLDRGGGYGYTF
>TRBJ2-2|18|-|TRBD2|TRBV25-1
TGTGCCAGCAGTGGGTGGACTAGCGGGAGAGACAACACCGGGGAGCTGTTTTTT
CASSGWTSGRDNTGELFF
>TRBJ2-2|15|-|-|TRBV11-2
TGTGCCAGCAGCTGGGCTTTGGGGGACACCGGGGAGCTGTTTTTT
CASSWALGDTGELFF
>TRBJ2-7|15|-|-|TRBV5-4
TGTGCCAGCAGCGGGTACGGGTCAAAGATGTACGAGCAGTACTTC
CASSGYGSKMYEQYF
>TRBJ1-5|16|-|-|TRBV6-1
TGTGCCAGCAGTGAAAGGGCCAGATATAGCAATCAGCCCCAGCATTTT
CASSERARYSNQPQHF
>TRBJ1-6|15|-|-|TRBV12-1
TGTGCCAGCAGCTTTTATTTGGGGGTTCGATCACCCCTCCACTTT
CASSFYLGVRSPLHF
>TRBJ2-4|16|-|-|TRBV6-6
TGTGCCAGCAGTTCTACAGGTGATGCGAGGCGAAACATTCAGTACTTC
CASSSTGDARRNIQYF
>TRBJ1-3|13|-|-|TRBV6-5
TGTGCCAGCAGTTACAACTCTGGAAACACCATATATTTT
CASSYNSGNTIYF
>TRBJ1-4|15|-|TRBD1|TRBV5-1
TGCGCCAGCAGCAGAGGGGACAGGGGGAGTGAAAAACTGTTTTTT
CASSRGDRGSEKLFF
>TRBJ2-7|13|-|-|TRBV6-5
TGTGCCAGTCAGGGCCACACGTCCTACGAGCAGTACTTC
CASQGHTSYEQYF
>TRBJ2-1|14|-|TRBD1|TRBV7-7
TGTGCCAGCAGCCCTCGGACAGGGGGCAATGAGCAGTTCTTC
CASSPRTGGNEQFF
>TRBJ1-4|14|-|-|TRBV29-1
TGCAGCGCTGGAGAAATTGGAATTAATGAAAAACTGTTTTTT
CSAGEIGINEKLFF
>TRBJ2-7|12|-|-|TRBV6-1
TGTGCCAGCAGTGGGACAGCATACGAGCAGTACTTC
CASSGTAYEQYF
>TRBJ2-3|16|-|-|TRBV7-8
TGTGCCAGCAGCCCAAGCGCAGGGCTTTTAACAGATACGCAGTATTTT
CASSPSAGLLTDTQYF
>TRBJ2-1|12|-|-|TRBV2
TGTGCCAGCAGGAAGGAGGGGGCTGAGCAGTTCTTC
CASRKEGAEQFF
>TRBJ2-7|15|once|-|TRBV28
TGTGCCAGCAGTACCCTCGGGGCGGCGTCCTACGAGCAGTACTTC
CASSTLGAASYEQYF
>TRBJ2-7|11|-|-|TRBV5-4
TGTGCCAGCAGCGATCACAGCGAGCAGTACTTC
CASSDHSEQYF
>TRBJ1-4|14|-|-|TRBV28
TGTGCCAGCACGGACGCGGATGGTAATGAAAAACTGTTTTTT
CASTDADGNEKLFF
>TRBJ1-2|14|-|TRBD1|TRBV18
TGTGCCAGCTTTCCGGGACAGGGGCCTCATGGCTACACCTTC
CASFPGQGPHGYTF
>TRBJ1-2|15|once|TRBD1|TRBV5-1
TGCGCCAGCAGCTGGGACAGGGGCGGCGGTAGCGGCTACACCTTC
CASSWDRGGGSGYTF
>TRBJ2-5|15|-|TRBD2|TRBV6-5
TGTGCCAGCAGTGCACCGGGACTAATTCAAGAGACCCAGTACTTC
CASSAPGLIQETQYF
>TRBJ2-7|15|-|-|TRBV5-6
TGTGCCAGCACCCAATTACAGGGAAAGCTCGACGAGCAGTACTTC
CASTQLQGKLDEQYF
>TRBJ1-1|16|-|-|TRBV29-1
TGCAGCGTTGAAGGGGGTCCCGGGACACAGAACACTGAAGCTTTCTTT
CSVEGGPGTQNTEAFF
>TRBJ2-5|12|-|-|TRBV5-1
TGCGCCAGCAGCCGGGTAAAAGAGACCCAGTACTTC
CASSRVKETQYF
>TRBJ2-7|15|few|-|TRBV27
TGTGCCAGCAGGGTCCGGGCAGGGGCCTCCTACGAGCAGTACTTC
CASRVRAGASYEQYF
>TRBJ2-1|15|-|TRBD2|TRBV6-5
TGTGCCAGCAGCTTGGGACTACCTCCCTACAATGAGCAGTTCTTC
CASSLGLPPYNEQFF
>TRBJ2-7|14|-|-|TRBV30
TGTGCCTGGTCGACAGGGACTGGCTCCTACGAGCAGTACTTC
CAWSTGTGSYEQYF
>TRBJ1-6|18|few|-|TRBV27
TGTGCCAGCAGTTTACTTTCACGGGGATGGGACTATAATTCACCCCTCCACTTT
CASSLLSRGWDYNSPLHF
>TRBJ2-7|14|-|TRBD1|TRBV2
TGTGCCAGCAGTGAATACGGGACAGGGAGCGAGCAGTACTTC
CASSEYGTGSEQYF
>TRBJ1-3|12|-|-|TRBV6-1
TGTGCCAGCGGTTCATCTGGAAACACCATATATTTT
CASGSSGNTIYF
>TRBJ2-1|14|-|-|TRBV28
TGTGCCAGCAGCCCCCCAAGGGTACTGGGTGAGCAGTTCTTC
CASSPPRVLGEQFF
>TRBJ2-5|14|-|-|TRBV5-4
TGTGCCAGCAGCTTGGTCGGTCCTGAAGAGACCCAGTACTTC
CASSLVGPEETQYF
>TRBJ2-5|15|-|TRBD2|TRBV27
TGTGCCAGCAGTTTACCAGCGGGATCCCAAGAGACCCAGTACTTC
CASSLPAGSQETQYF
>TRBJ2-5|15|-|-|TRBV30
TGTGCCTGGAGCGCCCGCACAGGTCTCCAAGAGACCCAGTACTTC
CAWSARTGLQETQYF
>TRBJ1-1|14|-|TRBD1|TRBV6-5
TGTGCCAGCAGTTCCGGGACAGGGGGCACTGAAGCTTTCTTT
CASSSGTGGTEAFF
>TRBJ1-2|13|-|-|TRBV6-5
TGTGCCAGCAGTTACGGAGGGCCGGATGGCTACACCTTC
CASSYGGPDGYTF
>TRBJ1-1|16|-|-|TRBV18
TGTGCCAGCTCCCCAACTCTGCAGGGGAGGAACACTGAAGCTTTCTTT
CASSPTLQGRNTEAFF
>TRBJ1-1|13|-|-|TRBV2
TGTGCCACTCTACCGGCACCTAACACTGAAGCTTTCTTT
CATLPAPNTEAFF
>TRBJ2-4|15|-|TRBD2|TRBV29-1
TGCAGCGTTGTCCTAGCGGGAGGGGTCAAAAACATTCAGTACTTC
CSVVLAGGVKNIQYF
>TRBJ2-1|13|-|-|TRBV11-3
TGTGCCAGCAGCTTAGAGGTGTGGAATGAGCAGTTCTTC
CASSLEVWNEQFF